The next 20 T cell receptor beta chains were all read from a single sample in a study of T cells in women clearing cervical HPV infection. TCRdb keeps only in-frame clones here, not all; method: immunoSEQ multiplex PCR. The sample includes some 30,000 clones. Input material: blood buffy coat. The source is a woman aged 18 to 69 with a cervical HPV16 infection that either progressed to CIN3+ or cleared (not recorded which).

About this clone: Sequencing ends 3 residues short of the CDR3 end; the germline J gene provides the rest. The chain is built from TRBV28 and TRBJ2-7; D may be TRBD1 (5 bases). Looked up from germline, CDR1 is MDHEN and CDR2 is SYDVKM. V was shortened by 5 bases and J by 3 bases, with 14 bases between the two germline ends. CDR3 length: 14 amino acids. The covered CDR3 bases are TGTGCCAGCAGTCCAAATGACAGAGTCTACGAG. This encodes CASSPNDRVYE. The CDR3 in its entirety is CASSPNDRVYEQYF.

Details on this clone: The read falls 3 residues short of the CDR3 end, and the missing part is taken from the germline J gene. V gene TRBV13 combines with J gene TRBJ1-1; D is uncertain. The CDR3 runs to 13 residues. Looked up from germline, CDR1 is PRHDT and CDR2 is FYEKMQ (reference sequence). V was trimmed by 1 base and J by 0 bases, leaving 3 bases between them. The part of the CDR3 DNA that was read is TGTGCCAGCAGCTTAGCTGTGAACACTGAA. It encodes CASSLAVNTE. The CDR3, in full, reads CASSLAVNTEAFF.

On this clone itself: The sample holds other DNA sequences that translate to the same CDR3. The sequenced part of the CDR3 DNA is TGTGCCAGCAGTCCGAGACAGGGAAACACC. Its translation is CASSPRQGNT. In full, the CDR3 is CASSPRQGNTIYF. The genes are TRBV14 and TRBJ1-3, with D maybe TRBD1 (5 bases). The CDR3 end falls 3 residues outside the read, so it is completed with the germline J gene. V was shortened by 6 bases and J by 4 bases, with 10 bases between the two germline ends. Germline V gene sequence: CDR1 SGHDN, CDR2 FVKESK. This CDR3 is built from 13 residues.

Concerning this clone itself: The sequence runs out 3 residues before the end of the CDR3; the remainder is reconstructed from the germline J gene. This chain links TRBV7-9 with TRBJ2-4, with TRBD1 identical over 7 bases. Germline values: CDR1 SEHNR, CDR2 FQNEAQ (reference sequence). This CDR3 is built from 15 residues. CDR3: CASSLGTASNYGQYF. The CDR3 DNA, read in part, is TGTGCCAGCAGCTTGGGGACAGCTTCTAACTATGGT.

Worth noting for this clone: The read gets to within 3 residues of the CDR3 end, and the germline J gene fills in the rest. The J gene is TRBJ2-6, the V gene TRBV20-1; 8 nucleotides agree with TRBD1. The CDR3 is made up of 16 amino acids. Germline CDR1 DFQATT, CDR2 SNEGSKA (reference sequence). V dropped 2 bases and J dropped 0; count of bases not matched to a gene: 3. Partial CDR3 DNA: TGCAGTGCTAGACCAGGACAGGGCTCTGGGGCCAACGTC. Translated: CSARPGQGSGANV. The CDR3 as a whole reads CSARPGQGSGANVLTF.

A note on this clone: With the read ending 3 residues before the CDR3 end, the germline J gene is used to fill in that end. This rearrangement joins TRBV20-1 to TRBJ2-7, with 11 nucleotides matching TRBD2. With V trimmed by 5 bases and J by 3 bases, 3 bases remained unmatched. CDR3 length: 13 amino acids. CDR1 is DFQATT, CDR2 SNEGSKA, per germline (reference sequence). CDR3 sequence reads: CSAPSGRLYEQYF. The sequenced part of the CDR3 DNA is TGCAGTGCTCCTAGCGGGAGGCTCTACGAG.

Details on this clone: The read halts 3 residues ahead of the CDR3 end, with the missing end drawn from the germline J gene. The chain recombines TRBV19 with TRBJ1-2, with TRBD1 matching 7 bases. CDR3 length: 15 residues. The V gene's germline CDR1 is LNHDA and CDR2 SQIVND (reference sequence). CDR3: CASSIGTGLTYDYTF. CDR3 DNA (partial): TGTGCCAGTAGTATAGGGACAGGTCTTACCTACGAC.

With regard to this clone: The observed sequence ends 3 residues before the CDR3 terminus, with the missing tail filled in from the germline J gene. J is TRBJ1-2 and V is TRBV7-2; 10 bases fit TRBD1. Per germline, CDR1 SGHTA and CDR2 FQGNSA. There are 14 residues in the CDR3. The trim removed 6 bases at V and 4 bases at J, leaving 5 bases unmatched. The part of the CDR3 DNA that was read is TGTGCCAGCAGAGACAGGGGGCGCACCTATGGC. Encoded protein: CASRDRGRTYG. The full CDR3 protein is CASRDRGRTYGYTF.

The DNA read from the CDR3 is TGTGCCAGCTCATCCCAATCAGGGGACAGGAGCAATCAGCCC. Translating gives CASSSQSGDRSNQP. In full, the CDR3 is CASSSQSGDRSNQPQHF. This chain joins TRBV18 and TRBJ1-5, with TRBD1 matching over 8 bases. The read ends 3 residues before the CDR3 terminus; that terminus is restored from the germline J gene. The CDR3 is made up of 17 amino acids. After removal of 5 bases from V and 1 base from J, the junction contained 10 bases not matched to a gene. CDR1 is KGHSH, CDR2 LQKENI, per germline.

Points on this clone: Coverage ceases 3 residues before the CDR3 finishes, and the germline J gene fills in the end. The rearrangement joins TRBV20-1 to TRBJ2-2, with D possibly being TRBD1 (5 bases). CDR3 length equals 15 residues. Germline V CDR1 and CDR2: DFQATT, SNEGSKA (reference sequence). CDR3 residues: CSADGLNSGANVLFF. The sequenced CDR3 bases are TGCAGTGCCGACGGGCTTAACTCTGGGGCCAACGTG.

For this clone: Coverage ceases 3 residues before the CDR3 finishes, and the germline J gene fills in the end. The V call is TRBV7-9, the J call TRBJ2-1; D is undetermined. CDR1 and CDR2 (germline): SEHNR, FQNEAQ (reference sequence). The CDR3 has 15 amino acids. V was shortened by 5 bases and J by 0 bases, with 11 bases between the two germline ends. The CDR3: CASSPTHDSYNEQFF. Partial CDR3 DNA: TGTGCCAGCAGCCCAACACATGACTCCTACAATGAG.

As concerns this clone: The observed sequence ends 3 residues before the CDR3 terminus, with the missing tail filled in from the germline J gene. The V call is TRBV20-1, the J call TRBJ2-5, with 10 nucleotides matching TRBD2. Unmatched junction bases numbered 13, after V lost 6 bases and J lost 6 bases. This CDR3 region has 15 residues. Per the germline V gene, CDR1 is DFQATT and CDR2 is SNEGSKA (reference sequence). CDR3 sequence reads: CSAPLLPSGRKTQYF. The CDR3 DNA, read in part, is TGCAGTGCCCCCCTTTTGCCTAGCGGGAGAAAGACC.

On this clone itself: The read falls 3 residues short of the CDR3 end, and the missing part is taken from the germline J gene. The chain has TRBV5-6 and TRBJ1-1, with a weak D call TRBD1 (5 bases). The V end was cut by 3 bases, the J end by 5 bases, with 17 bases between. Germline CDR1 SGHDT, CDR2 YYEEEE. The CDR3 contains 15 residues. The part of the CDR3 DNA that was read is TGTGCCAGCAGCTCCCCGCCCGGGACTCGGACTGAA. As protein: CASSSPPGTRTE. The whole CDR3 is CASSSPPGTRTEAFF.

CDR3 amino acids: CASGTGPGNTIYF. The CDR3 DNA, read in part, is TGTGCCAGCGGGACAGGGCCTGGAAACACC. The chain recombines TRBV2 with TRBJ1-3; 9 positions match TRBD1. The read finishes 3 residues shy of the CDR3 end, and the germline J gene is used to complete it. The CDR3 covers 13 residues. Losses at the gene ends were 8 bases for V and 2 bases for J; bases not matched to a gene: 1. Germline V lookup: CDR1 SNHLY, CDR2 FYNNEI.

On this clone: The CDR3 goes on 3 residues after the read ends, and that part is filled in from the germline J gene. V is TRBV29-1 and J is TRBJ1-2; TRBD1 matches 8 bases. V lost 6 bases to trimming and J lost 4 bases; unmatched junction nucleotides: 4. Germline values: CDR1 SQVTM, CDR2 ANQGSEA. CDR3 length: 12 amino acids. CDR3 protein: CSVSGTGYGYTF. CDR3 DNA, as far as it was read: TGCAGCGTCTCCGGGACAGGCTATGGC.

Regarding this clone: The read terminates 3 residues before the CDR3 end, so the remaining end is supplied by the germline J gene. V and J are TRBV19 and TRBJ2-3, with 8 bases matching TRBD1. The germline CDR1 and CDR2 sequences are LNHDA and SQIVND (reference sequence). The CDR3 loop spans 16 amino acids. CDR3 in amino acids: CASSSPSDRGQETQYF. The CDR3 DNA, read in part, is TGTGCCAGTAGCTCCCCCAGCGACAGGGGTCAAGAGACG.

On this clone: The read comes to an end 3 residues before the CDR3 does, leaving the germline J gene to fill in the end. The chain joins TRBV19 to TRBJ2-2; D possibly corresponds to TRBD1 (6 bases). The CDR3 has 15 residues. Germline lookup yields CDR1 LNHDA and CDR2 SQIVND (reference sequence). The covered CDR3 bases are TGTGCCAGTAGTCCTGGGGGCCTTAGGAATTCACCG. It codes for CASSPGGLRNSP. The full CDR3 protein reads CASSPGGLRNSPLFF.

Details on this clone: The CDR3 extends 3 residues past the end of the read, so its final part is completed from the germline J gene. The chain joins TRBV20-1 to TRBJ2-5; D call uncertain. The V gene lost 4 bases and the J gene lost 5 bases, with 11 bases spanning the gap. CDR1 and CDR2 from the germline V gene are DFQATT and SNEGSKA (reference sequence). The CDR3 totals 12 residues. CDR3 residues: CSAIGLEETQYF. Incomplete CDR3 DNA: TGCAGTGCTATAGGGCTCGAGGAGACC.

The CDR3 loop reads CATEALAGPPREDETQYF. Partial CDR3 DNA: TGCGCCACCGAGGCGCTAGCGGGACCACCCCGAGAGGATGAGACC. This rearrangement joins TRBV23-1 to TRBJ2-5, with TRBD2 identical over 9 bases. The missing CDR3 end, 3 residues past where the read stops, is filled in from the germline J gene. TRBV23-1 is given ORF status, its function remaining uncertain. V lost 10 bases and J lost 5; bases outside the gene matches: 23. The CDR3 consists of 18 residues.

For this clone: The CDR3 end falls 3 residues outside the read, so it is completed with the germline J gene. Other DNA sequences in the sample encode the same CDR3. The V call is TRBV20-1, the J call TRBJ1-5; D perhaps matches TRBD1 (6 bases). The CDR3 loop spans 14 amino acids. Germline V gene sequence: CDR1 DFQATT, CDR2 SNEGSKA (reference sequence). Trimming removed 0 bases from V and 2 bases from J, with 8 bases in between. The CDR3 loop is CSARDRGGNQPQHF. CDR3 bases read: TGCAGTGCTAGAGACAGGGGTGGCAATCAGCCC.